This T cell receptor beta chain was profiled in a study of T-cell reconstitution after alpha-beta-depleted transplantation in children (dated by TCRdb to about 2016). Looking at the study overall: Using TCR repertoire profiling, the study followed T-cell immune reconstitution in a quantitative way in children after TCRalphabeta/CD19-depleted allogeneic hematopoietic cell transplantation.

This clonotype was seen at least ten times. Its antigen is not yet known. No base-level quality is on record; no much larger clone is a single base apart. The method was PCR. Sequencing took place on an Illumina HiSeq 2500. To normalize quantification of the TCRbeta repertoire, the TCR libraries were built with molecular barcoding that relied on unique molecular identifiers. TCRdb took the public reads, trimmed them with fastp at Q25, ran MiXCR for clone calling and kept in-frame beta chains. Rows matching on CDR3 protein sequence are summarized as one entry with the most common DNA and genes. A total of over 400,000 distinct CDR3 sequences appear in this sample, roughly an eighth of them only once. Less than 6.5% of the sample lies in the top ten. The receptor was isolated from a human donor who donated a stem cell graft to a child with combined immunodeficiency. The input for sequencing was PBMCs from the stem cell graft donor, taken from the stem cell graft.

Here is the DNA: TGTGCCAGCAGTTTGGGTCTAGCGGGGGGGGCCAAAAACATTCAGTACTTC. It encodes CASSLGLAGGAKNIQYF. This chain is built from TRBV12-3 or TRBV12-4 and TRBJ2-4, and TRBD2 matches 12 of the central bases. Its CDR3 holds 17 amino acids, cysteine through phenylalanine. The DNA shown is the 51-base CDR3, in frame from base 1. From V the trimming removes 3 bases and from J it removes 1 base, while the gene matches leave 4 bases of the junction unaccounted for.